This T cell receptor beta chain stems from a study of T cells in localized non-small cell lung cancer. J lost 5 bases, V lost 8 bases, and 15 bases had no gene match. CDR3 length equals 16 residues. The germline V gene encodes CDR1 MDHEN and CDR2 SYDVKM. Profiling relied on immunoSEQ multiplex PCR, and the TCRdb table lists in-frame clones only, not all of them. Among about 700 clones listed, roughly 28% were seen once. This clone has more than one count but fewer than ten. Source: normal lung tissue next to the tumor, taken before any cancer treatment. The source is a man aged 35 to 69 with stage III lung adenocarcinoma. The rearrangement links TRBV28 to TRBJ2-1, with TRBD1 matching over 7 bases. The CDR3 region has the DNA TGTGCCAGCGGACGAACAGGGGCCCGGATAAACAATGAGCAGTTCTTC. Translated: CASGRTGARINNEQFF.